This record looks at one T cell receptor (beta chain) sequence and its context. Its antigen remains unknown. The sample belongs to a study of shared clonotypes between healthy human individuals. Only CD45RO-negative cells positively selected for CCR7 counted as naive CD8 cells, so terminally differentiated effector memory CD45RA+ cells were excluded. Germline loops: CDR1 MNHEY, CDR2 SVGAGI. This CDR3 is built from 15 residues. The V gene lost 7 bases and the J gene lost 6 bases, with 21 bases spanning the gap. The assay was immunoSEQ multiplex PCR, and TCRdb's table has in-frame clones only and misses some. The table shows over 800,000 clones, with 90% to 95% occurring only once. Regarding the study as a whole: Inspection by rarefaction showed sorted-subset sequencing to be incomplete despite large depth. Against clonotypes common to all four donors, non-shared ones had lower generation probabilities.

The chain couples TRBV6-5 to TRBJ2-5, with D tentatively TRBD1 or TRBD2 (6 bases each). The sample was naive CD8+ T cells sorted from blood. This TCR came from a man younger than 45 in good health. CDR3 amino acids: CASTPSGGLRQTQYF. The CDR3 DNA follows: TGTGCCAGCACCCCAAGTGGGGGGCTTCGACAGACCCAGTACTTC.